The next 26 T cell receptor beta chains were all read from a single sample in a study of shared clonotypes between healthy human individuals. Only CD45RO-negative cells positively selected for CCR7 counted as naive CD8 cells, so terminally differentiated effector memory CD45RA+ cells were excluded. Method: immunoSEQ multiplex PCR; TCRdb's copy keeps in-frame clones and lacks some. The sample lists under 2,000,000 clones; around 96% were seen once. Material for sequencing was naive CD8+ T cells sorted from blood. These receptors were taken from a man aged 18 to 30 in good health.

This rearrangement joins TRBV4-3 to TRBJ2-2; TRBD2 aligns across 13 bases. This CDR3 is 17 amino acids long. CDR1 is LGHNA, CDR2 YSLEER, per germline. Trimming took 6 bases from V and 7 from J; bases not matched to a gene: 11. The CDR3 sequence is CASSRLLAGGPNGELFF. The DNA of the CDR3 is TGCGCCAGCAGTCGCTTACTAGCGGGAGGGCCAAACGGGGAGCTGTTTTTT.

CDR3 in amino acids: CASSQERWGNDYEQYF. CDR3 DNA: TGCGCCAGCAGCCAAGAACGCTGGGGTAACGACTACGAGCAGTACTTC. The chain links TRBV4-3 to TRBJ2-7, with D unresolved. CDR1 and CDR2 from the germline V gene are LGHNA and YSLEER. The CDR3 length is 16 residues. Deletions cut 0 bases from V and 3 bases from J, with 15 bases between.

This rearrangement joins TRBV19 to TRBJ1-6; D is unclear. V was trimmed by 3 bases and J by 10 bases, leaving 10 bases between them. The CDR3 has 13 residues. CDR1 is LNHDA and CDR2 is SQIVND in the germline V gene (reference sequence). CDR3 sequence reads: CASSMGLGSPLHF. The CDR3 DNA sequence: TGTGCCAGTAGTATGGGGTTGGGGTCACCCCTCCACTTT.

The V gene is TRBV7-9, the J gene TRBJ2-3, with 9 positions matching TRBD2. CDR3 length: 16 residues. V gave up 0 bases and J gave up 4 bases; unmatched junction bases: 5. Germline lookup yields CDR1 SEHNR and CDR2 FQNEAQ (reference sequence). The CDR3, as DNA: TGTGCCAGCAGCTTAGCCGCGGGAGGGCCCCCAGATACGCAGTATTTT. Encoded protein: CASSLAAGGPPDTQYF.

The chain couples TRBV5-1 to TRBJ2-7, with TRBD1 identical over 7 bases. CDR1 is SGHRS, CDR2 YFSETQ, per germline. The CDR3 is 15 amino acids. Trimming at V came to 5 bases and at J to 2 bases, leaving 10 bases not matched to a gene. In DNA, the CDR3 is TGCGCCAGCAGTTCCGACGACAGGGCAACCTACGAGCAGTACTTC. This gives the protein CASSSDDRATYEQYF.

The chain combines TRBV27 with TRBJ2-7, with no clear D. Looked up from germline, CDR1 is MNHEY and CDR2 is SMNVEV (reference sequence). V was pared by 0 bases and J by 1 base, with 13 bases between. CDR3 length equals 16 residues. This chain's CDR3 is CASSLSINQASYEQYF. Here the CDR3 DNA reads TGTGCCAGCAGTTTATCGATAAACCAAGCATCCTACGAGCAGTACTTC.

The V gene is TRBV5-4, the J gene TRBJ2-7; 11 bases align to TRBD2. The CDR3 is made up of 15 amino acids. Germline V gene sequence: CDR1 SGHNT, CDR2 YYREEE (reference sequence). Trimming at V came to 3 bases and at J to 5 bases, leaving 7 bases not matched to a gene. For the CDR3, the DNA is TGTGCCAGCAGCTGGGCCGGACTAGCGGGCAACGAGCAGTACTTC. Protein: CASSWAGLAGNEQYF.

The chain joins TRBV27 to TRBJ2-1; 11 bases fit TRBD2. CDR1 and CDR2 from the germline V gene are MNHEY and SMNVEV (reference sequence). V lost 5 bases to trimming and J lost 7 bases; unmatched junction nucleotides: 16. This CDR3 comprises 18 residues. This chain's CDR3 is CASSLHLGGSGGANEQFF. CDR3 bases: TGTGCCAGCAGTCTACACCTCGGGGGTAGCGGGGGGGCGAATGAGCAGTTCTTC.

The J gene is TRBJ1-3, the V gene TRBV5-1, with D possibly TRBD1 on 5 matching bases. Germline values: CDR1 SGHRS, CDR2 YFSETQ. V shed 6 bases and J shed 0 bases, with 10 bases lying between them. The CDR3 has 14 amino acids. The CDR3 reads CASMAGDSGNTIYF. CDR3 coding DNA: TGCGCCAGCATGGCGGGGGACTCTGGAAACACCATATATTTT.

The rearrangement links TRBV5-1 to TRBJ1-1; D gene unclear. CDR3 length: 15 residues. Trimming took off 0 bases at V and 4 bases at J, with 13 bases between the two ends. CDR1 SGHRS and CDR2 YFSETQ come from the germline V gene. CDR3 in amino acids: CASSLDGLPGTEAFF. The CDR3 DNA follows: TGCGCCAGCAGCTTGGATGGGCTCCCAGGCACTGAAGCTTTCTTT. The full variable domain, in which reference TRBV5-1 and TRBJ1-1 provide the parts outside the CDR3, is KAGVTQTPRYLIKTRGQQVTLSCSPISGHRSVSWYQQTPGQGLQFLFEYFSETQRNKGNFPGRFSGRQFSNSRSEMNVSTLELGDSALYLCASSLDGLPGTEAFFGQGTRLTVV.

The V and J genes are TRBV9 and TRBJ2-1, with 9 bases matching TRBD2. V lost 0 bases, J lost 2 bases, and 6 bases stayed unmatched. Germline-derived CDR1 and CDR2 are SGDLS and YYNGEE. The CDR3 totals 17 residues. As DNA, the CDR3 is TGTGCCAGCAGCGTAGCGAGACTAGCGGCCCCCTACAATGAGCAGTTCTTC. It encodes CASSVARLAAPYNEQFF.

This clone was recorded only once. In DNA, the CDR3 is TGTGCCAGCAGCTTAGGACAGGGCGGTGGAGAGACCCAGTACTTC. Protein: CASSLGQGGGETQYF. V gene TRBV11-2 combines with J gene TRBJ2-5, with 7 bases identical to TRBD1. V shed 1 base, J shed 4 bases, and the junction held 6 bases outside the gene matches. The CDR3 loop spans 15 amino acids. Looked up from germline, CDR1 is SGHAT and CDR2 is FQNNGV.

In regard to this clone: In the same sample, other DNA sequences code for this CDR3. This chain joins TRBV2 and TRBJ2-7, with 9 bases aligning to TRBD2. V lost 6 bases to trimming and J lost 1 base; unmatched junction nucleotides: 4. CDR3 size: 14 residues. Germline V gene lookup returns CDR1 SNHLY and CDR2 FYNNEI. The DNA of the CDR3 is TGTGCCAGCAGCATAGCGGGGGTTTCCTACGAGCAGTACTTC. It encodes CASSIAGVSYEQYF.

The rearrangement links TRBV5-8 to TRBJ1-5; weak D call: TRBD1 (6 bases). Germline-derived CDR1 and CDR2 are SGHTS and YDEGEE. This CDR3 has 14 amino acids. Trimming removed 0 bases from V and 5 bases from J, with 9 bases in between. CDR3 sequence reads: CASSLAQGYQPQHF. Written as DNA, the CDR3 is TGTGCCAGCAGCTTGGCGCAGGGGTATCAGCCCCAGCATTTT.

The rearrangement joins TRBV19 to TRBJ1-5; a possible D gene is TRBD1 (6 bases). V gave up 3 bases and J gave up 2 bases, with 11 bases separating them. Germline V gene lookup returns CDR1 LNHDA and CDR2 SQIVND (reference sequence). The CDR3 length is 15 residues. CDR3 DNA sequence: TGTGCCAGTAGTATCGGAGGGGGGGGCAATCAGCCCCAGCATTTT. Its translation: CASSIGGGGNQPQHF.

The chain recombines TRBV28 with TRBJ1-4; 7 bases agree with TRBD1. V shed 3 bases and J 0 bases; nucleotides not matched to a gene: 4. The CDR3 has 16 residues. Germline values: CDR1 MDHEN, CDR2 SYDVKM. CDR3 sequence reads: CASSFYTGATNEKLFF. In nucleotides, the CDR3 is TGTGCCAGCAGTTTCTATACAGGGGCAACTAATGAAAAACTGTTTTTT.

The chain recombines TRBV6-6 with TRBJ1-1; D is possibly TRBD1 (6 bases). The CDR3 runs to 13 residues. Germline V gene lookup returns CDR1 MNHNY and CDR2 SVGAGI (reference sequence). V dropped 4 bases and J dropped 5 bases, with 11 bases sitting between them. CDR3 coding DNA: TGTGCCAGCAGTTTGGGGGGGCGGACTGAAGCTTTCTTT. It encodes CASSLGGRTEAFF.

This chain uses TRBV5-6 with TRBJ2-7, with 9 bases matching TRBD1. Germline loops: CDR1 SGHDT, CDR2 YYEEEE. With V trimmed by 2 bases and J by 3 bases, 3 bases remained unmatched. This CDR3 has 14 residues. The CDR3 coding sequence is TGTGCCAGCAGCTTCGGGACAGGGAACTACGAGCAGTACTTC. It encodes CASSFGTGNYEQYF.

Remarks on this clone: The same CDR3 also results from other DNA sequences found in this sample. The V call is TRBV7-9, the J call TRBJ2-7, with unresolved D. Germline CDR1 is SEHNR and CDR2 is FQNEAQ (reference sequence). CDR3 size: 12 residues. Trimming removed 1 base at V and 5 bases at J, with 6 bases between. This CDR3 is CASSLDGDEQYF. The DNA of the CDR3 is TGTGCCAGCAGCTTAGACGGTGACGAGCAGTACTTC.

This clone was seen just once. This chain uses TRBV30 with TRBJ1-3; D may be TRBD1 (5 bases). Trimming removed 5 bases at V and 4 bases at J, with 18 bases between. CDR3 length equals 15 residues. CDR1 and CDR2 (germline): GTSNPN, SVGIG (reference sequence). The CDR3 sequence is CAWDGAQGGGNTIYF. As DNA, the CDR3 is TGTGCCTGGGACGGGGCGCAGGGTGGAGGAAACACCATATATTTT. Complete variable domain (other parts from reference TRBV30 and TRBJ1-3): SQTIHQWPATLVQPVGSPLSLECTVEGTSNPNLYWYRQAAGRGLQLLFYSVGIGQISSEVPQNLSASRPQDRQFILSSKKLLLSDSGFYLCAWDGAQGGGNTIYFGEGSWLTVV.

V and J are TRBV7-8 and TRBJ1-5, with D maybe TRBD1 (5 bases). Germline loops: CDR1 SGHVS, CDR2 FQNEAQ. Trimming removed 5 bases from V and 5 bases from J, with 16 bases in between. CDR3 length equals 15 residues. The CDR3 here is CASSLHTEGHQPQHF. CDR3 coding DNA: TGTGCCAGCAGCCTTCATACAGAGGGGCATCAGCCCCAGCATTTT. The variable domain in full, with the rest retrieved from reference TRBV7-8 and TRBJ1-5, is GAGVSQSPRYKVAKRGQDVALRCDPISGHVSLFWYQQALGQGPEFLTYFQNEAQLDKSGLPSDRFFAERPEGSVSTLKIQRTQQEDSAVYLCASSLHTEGHQPQHFGDGTRLSIL.

The rearrangement links TRBV13 to TRBJ2-1; the match to TRBD2 covers 11 bases. V trimming: 5 bases; J trimming: 7 bases; junction bases outside the gene matches: 7. This CDR3 spans 15 amino acids. CDR1 and CDR2 from the germline V gene are PRHDT and FYEKMQ (reference sequence). The CDR3 bases are TGTGCCAGCAGCCCCCGACTAGCGGGGATGAATGAGCAGTTCTTC. Translated: CASSPRLAGMNEQFF.

Comment on this clone: Other DNA sequences from this sample encode an identical CDR3 as well. The chain combines TRBV7-2 with TRBJ2-7; D possibly corresponds to TRBD2 (6 bases). Trimming stripped 1 base from V and 2 bases from J, with 6 bases between. CDR1 and CDR2 (germline): SGHTA, FQGNSA. The CDR3 has 13 residues. CDR3 nucleotide sequence: TGTGCCAGCAGCTTAGGGACTACCTACGAGCAGTACTTC. It encodes CASSLGTTYEQYF. Using reference TRBV7-2 and TRBJ2-7 for the parts outside the CDR3, the full variable domain is GAGVSQSPSNKVTEKGKDVELRCDPISGHTALYWYRQSLGQGLEFLIYFQGNSAPDKSGLPSDRFSAERTGGSVSTLTIQRTQQEDSAVYLCASSLGTTYEQYFGPGTRLTVT.

V gene TRBV9 combines with J gene TRBJ1-1, with a weak D call TRBD1 (5 bases). The germline V and J ends were trimmed by 4 bases and 4 bases, with 20 bases remaining between them. This CDR3 has 16 amino acids. Germline V gene sequence: CDR1 SGDLS, CDR2 YYNGEE. The CDR3 protein is CASSPPQGLGSTEAFF. Written as DNA, the CDR3 is TGTGCCAGCAGCCCTCCCCAGGGCTTGGGGAGCACTGAAGCTTTCTTT.

This rearrangement joins TRBV4-1 to TRBJ1-5; 7 bases fit TRBD1. CDR3 size: 17 residues. CDR1 and CDR2 from the germline V gene are MGHRA and YSYEKL. The V gene end was trimmed by 2 bases and the J gene end by 3 bases; junction bases not matched to a gene: 10. CDR3 nucleotide sequence: TGCGCCAGCAGCCAAAACCACTTGACAGGGAACAATCAGCCCCAGCATTTT. Its protein product is CASSQNHLTGNNQPQHF.

About this clone: Other nucleotide sequences in the sample specify the same CDR3. The CDR3 DNA reads as TGTGCCAGCAGCGTATGGGGGGCAGACACCGGGGAGCTGTTTTTT. Protein product: CASSVWGADTGELFF. V and J are TRBV9 and TRBJ2-2, with D perhaps assigned TRBD1 or TRBD2 (6 bases each). The V and J ends lost 1 base and 3 bases respectively, with 10 bases between them. This CDR3 region has 15 residues. The germline gives CDR1 SGDLS, CDR2 YYNGEE. The full variable domain, its missing parts supplied by reference TRBV9 and TRBJ2-2, is DSGVTQTPKHLITATGQRVTLRCSPRSGDLSVYWYQQSLDQGLQFLIQYYNGEERAKGNILERFSAQQFPDLHSELNLSSLELGDSALYFCASSVWGADTGELFFGEGSRLTVL.